The clone carrying this T cell receptor (beta chain) showed up just a few times. Methods used by the authors: By means of reference gene primer amplification, nucleated cell counts were estimated. Libraries were prepared by immunoSEQ multiplex PCR; TCRdb keeps only in-frame clonotypes and omits some of them. From that table come the V and J calls and clone size; the DNA was used to work out D and trimming. The repertoire has around 200,000 clones, approximately 90% of them found once; the top ten carry over 3%. This record belongs to a study of blood T cell repertoires in COVID-19. Turning to the study itself: PBMCs, B-cell-depleted T cells, or T cells were the source of the cDNA or gDNA that made up the material.

Looked up from germline, CDR1 is SGHVS and CDR2 is FNYEAQ. V was pared by 4 bases and J by 5 bases, with 0 bases of the junction left unmatched. The CDR3 is made up of 13 amino acids. The gene calls are TRBV7-6 and TRBJ1-5, with 9 positions matching TRBD1. The origin of this receptor is a woman aged 40 to 55 with acute COVID-19. What was sequenced was PBMCs or T cells enriched from blood (not recorded which). The CDR3 sequence: CASSWTGDQPQHF. CDR3 sequence (DNA): TGTGCCAGCAGCTGGACAGGGGATCAGCCCCAGCATTTT. Full variable domain (outside the CDR3, taken from reference TRBV7-6 and TRBJ1-5): GAGVSQSPRYKVTKRGQDVALRCDPISGHVSLYWYRQALGQGPEFLTYFNYEAQQDKSGLPNDRFSAERPEGSISTLTIQRTEQRDSAMYRCASSWTGDQPQHFGDGTRLSIL.